This T cell receptor (beta chain) was documented in a study of neoadjuvant nivolumab and ipilimumab in lung cancer. About the study: Nivolumab 3 mg/kg was given days 1, 15 and 29, plus ipilimumab 1 mg/kg day 1 in combination. Study findings and constraints: Only two of four nivolumab-treated tumors gained richness and clonality by surgery. TCR richness and clonality were higher in tumors than adjacent uninvolved lung. A small number of samples were TCR sequenced.

V was clipped by 4 bases and J by 4 bases, with 12 bases between them. The germline V gene encodes CDR1 SNHLY and CDR2 FYNNEI. This CDR3 comprises 14 residues. Clones were read by immunoSEQ multiplex PCR, and TCRdb kept only the in-frame ones, dropping some. The table lists approximately 9,000 clones, around 82% of them singletons. Comment on this clone: Its antigen is as yet unknown.

The chain couples TRBV2 to TRBJ2-3; D not resolved. This receptor was obtained from an adult with non-small cell lung cancer. The sequencing here drew on tumor tissue, taken after neoadjuvant nivolumab, alone or with ipilimumab, at or shortly before surgery. In nucleotides, the CDR3 is TGTGCCAGCAGTGGTAAGGTCTTCCCAGATACGCAGTATTTT. It encodes CASSGKVFPDTQYF.